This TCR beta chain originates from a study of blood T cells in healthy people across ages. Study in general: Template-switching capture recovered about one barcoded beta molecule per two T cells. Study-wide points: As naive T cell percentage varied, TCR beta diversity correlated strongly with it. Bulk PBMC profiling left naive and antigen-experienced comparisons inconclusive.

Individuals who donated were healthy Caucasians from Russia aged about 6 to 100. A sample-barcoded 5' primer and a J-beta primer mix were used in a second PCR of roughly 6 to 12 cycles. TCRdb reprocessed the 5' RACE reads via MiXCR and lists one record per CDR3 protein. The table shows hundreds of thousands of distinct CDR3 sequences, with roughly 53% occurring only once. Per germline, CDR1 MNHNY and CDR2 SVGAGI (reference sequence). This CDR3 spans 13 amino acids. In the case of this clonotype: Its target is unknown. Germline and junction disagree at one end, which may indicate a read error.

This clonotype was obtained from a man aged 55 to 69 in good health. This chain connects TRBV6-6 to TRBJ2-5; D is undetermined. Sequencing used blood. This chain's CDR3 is CASSYSTGETRYF. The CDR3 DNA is TGTGCCAGCAGTTACTCGACCGGAGAGACCCGGTACTTC.